This is a list of T cell receptor beta chains from one sample in a study of response to subunit inactivated influenza vaccine. Each CDR3 protein is one row after TCRdb ran MiXCR on the RT-PCR reads. The sample records 710,000 or so distinct CDR3 sequences, 15% to 19% being singletons. The material was PBMCs from blood, obtained 11 to 12 days after vaccination. Every receptor here comes from a man aged 50 to 60 who received an inactivated influenza vaccine. Each CDR3 is given with its conserved first and last residue. Fields, in order: CDR3 DNA, CDR3 protein, J gene, D gene, clone size, V gene. The D gene is left open where the match is weak. Clone size, where shown, is once, few, many, or a class for clones that have expanded.

TGTGCCAGCAGCCCCCGACAGTCCCCTTACGAAAAACTGTTTTTT	CASSPRQSPYEKLFF	TRBJ1-4	.	few	TRBV11-2
TGTGCCAGCAGCCCAAAGGTAGGGGGCTATCAGCCCCAGCATTTT	CASSPKVGGYQPQHF	TRBJ1-5	TRBD1	.	TRBV7-2
TGTGCCAGCAGCGCCCACTATACATACAATGAGCAGTTCTTC	CASSAHYTYNEQFF	TRBJ2-1	.	.	TRBV9
TGTGCCAGCAGCCCCGGGACAGGGTTTTCAAATCAGCCCCAGCATTTT	CASSPGTGFSNQPQHF	TRBJ1-5	TRBD1	few	TRBV12-3/TRBV12-4
TGCAGTGCAAGACTAGCGGGGAGGAACGAGCAGTACTTC	CSARLAGRNEQYF	TRBJ2-7	TRBD2	.	TRBV20-1
TGTGCCAGCATCAGGACTAGCGGCAACACCGGGGAGCTGTTTTTT	CASIRTSGNTGELFF	TRBJ2-2	TRBD2	few	TRBV5-5
TGTGCCAGCAGCTTGGGTGGGAGCGATGAGCAGTTCTTC	CASSLGGSDEQFF	TRBJ2-1	.	few	TRBV5-6
TGTGCCAGCAGTTTAGGTTCGGGTCGAAACTATGGCTACACCTTC	CASSLGSGRNYGYTF	TRBJ1-2	.	.	TRBV27
TGTGCCAGCAGCTTATATTCAGGGGGCAACGAGCAGTACTTC	CASSLYSGGNEQYF	TRBJ2-7	TRBD1	few	TRBV7-2
TGCGCCAGCAGCCAAGAACCCTCGACTAGCGGGTTCTTCACAGATACGCAGTATTTT	CASSQEPSTSGFFTDTQYF	TRBJ2-3	TRBD2	few	TRBV4-3
TGTGCCAGCAGCTTAGCGACTAGCGGGAGTATGTCCTACGAGCAGTACTTC	CASSLATSGSMSYEQYF	TRBJ2-7	TRBD2	.	TRBV7-2
TGTGCCAGCAGCTATCCGAGATACAATGAGCAGTTCTTC	CASSYPRYNEQFF	TRBJ2-1	.	.	TRBV7-9
TGCGCCAGCAGCTTGGGGGATAACTATGGCTACACCTTC	CASSLGDNYGYTF	TRBJ1-2	.	few	TRBV5-1
TGCAGTGCTAGAGATGGGTCTAGCGGGATCACAGATACGCAGTATTTT	CSARDGSSGITDTQYF	TRBJ2-3	TRBD2	many	TRBV20-1
TGTGCCAGCAGTTGGAGTACTGAAGCTTTCTTT	CASSWSTEAFF	TRBJ1-1	.	few	TRBV7-9
TGTGCCAGCAGCAAAGTTTTCCTTAAGCGGGGGGGCTTGGATACGCAGTATTTT	CASSKVFLKRGGLDTQYF	TRBJ2-3	.	.	TRBV21-1
TGCGCCAGCAGCTTGGCCGTAAATTCGGGGGAGACCCAGTACTTC	CASSLAVNSGETQYF	TRBJ2-5	.	few	TRBV5-1
TGTGCCAGCAGTTTAACCGGGACCTTGGCGAACACCGGGGAGCTGTTTTTT	CASSLTGTLANTGELFF	TRBJ2-2	.	.	TRBV12-3/TRBV12-4
TGTGCCAGCAGCTCTCCTGTGGGGCATCAGCCCCAGCATTTT	CASSSPVGHQPQHF	TRBJ1-5	.	.	TRBV7-2
TGTGCCAGCAGCCAACCGGGACTGAACACCGGGGAGCTGTTTTTT	CASSQPGLNTGELFF	TRBJ2-2	.	few	TRBV4-2
TGCAGTGCTAGAGGAACACAGGGGGACCAAGAGACCCAGTACTTC	CSARGTQGDQETQYF	TRBJ2-5	TRBD1	few	TRBV20-1
TGCGCCAGCAGCTTGGCCCTGGACCGCACAGATACGCAGTATTTT	CASSLALDRTDTQYF	TRBJ2-3	.	few	TRBV5-1
TGTGCCAGCAGCTTAACTCAGGGAGAGACCCAGTACTTC	CASSLTQGETQYF	TRBJ2-5	.	few	TRBV7-3
TGTGCCAGCAGTTTGACAGGTCTGAGGAGGACCCAGTACTTC	CASSLTGLRRTQYF	TRBJ2-5	.	.	TRBV6-5
TGTGCCAGCTCCGCCAGGGGTGAGACCCAGTACTTC	CASSARGETQYF	TRBJ2-5	.	.	TRBV18
TGTGCCAGCAGCTTGGGTTACCCGGCGCTCGACGAGCAGTACTTC	CASSLGYPALDEQYF	TRBJ2-7	.	.	TRBV5-6
TGCGCCAGCAGGCAACCGGGACAGGGATACAATGAGCAGTTCTTC	CASRQPGQGYNEQFF	TRBJ2-1	TRBD1	.	TRBV4-1
TGCAGTGCTAGAGACTTCAGCCCGCTAGAGACCCAGTACTTC	CSARDFSPLETQYF	TRBJ2-5	.	.	TRBV20-1
TGTGCCAGCAGATACAGGGGGCCCGCAACTAATGAAAAACTGTTTTTT	CASRYRGPATNEKLFF	TRBJ1-4	TRBD1	.	TRBV27